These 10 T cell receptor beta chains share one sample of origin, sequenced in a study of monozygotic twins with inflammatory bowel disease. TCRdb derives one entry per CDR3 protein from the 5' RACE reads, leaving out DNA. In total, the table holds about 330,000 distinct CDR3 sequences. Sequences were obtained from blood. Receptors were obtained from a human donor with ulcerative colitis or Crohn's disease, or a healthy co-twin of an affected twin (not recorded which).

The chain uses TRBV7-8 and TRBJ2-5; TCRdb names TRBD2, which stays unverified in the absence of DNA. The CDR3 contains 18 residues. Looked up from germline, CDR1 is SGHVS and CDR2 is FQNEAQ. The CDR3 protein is CASSPRTSGYEYQETQYF. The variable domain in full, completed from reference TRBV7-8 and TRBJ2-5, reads GAGVSQSPRYKVAKRGQDVALRCDPISGHVSLFWYQQALGQGPEFLTYFQNEAQLDKSGLPSDRFFAERPEGSVSTLKIQRTQQEDSAVYLCASSPRTSGYEYQETQYFGPGTRLLVL.

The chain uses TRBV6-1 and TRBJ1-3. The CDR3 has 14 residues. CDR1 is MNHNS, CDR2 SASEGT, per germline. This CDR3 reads CASALGGTGNTIYF.

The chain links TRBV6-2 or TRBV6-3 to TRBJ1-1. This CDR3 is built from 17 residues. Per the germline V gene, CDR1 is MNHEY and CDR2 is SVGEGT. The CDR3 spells CASSYPVSRPSTPEAFF.

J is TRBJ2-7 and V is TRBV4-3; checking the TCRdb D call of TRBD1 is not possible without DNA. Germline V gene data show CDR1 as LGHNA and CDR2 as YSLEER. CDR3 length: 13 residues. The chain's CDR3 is CASSQDWQGEQYF.

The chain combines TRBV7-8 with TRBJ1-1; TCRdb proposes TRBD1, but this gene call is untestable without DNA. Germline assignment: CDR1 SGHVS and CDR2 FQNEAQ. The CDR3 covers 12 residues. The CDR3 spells CASTNLGAAPFF.

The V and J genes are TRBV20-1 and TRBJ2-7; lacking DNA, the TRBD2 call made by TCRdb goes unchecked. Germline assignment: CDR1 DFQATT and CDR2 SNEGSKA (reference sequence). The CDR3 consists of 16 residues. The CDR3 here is CSASYPMTSGSYEQYF.

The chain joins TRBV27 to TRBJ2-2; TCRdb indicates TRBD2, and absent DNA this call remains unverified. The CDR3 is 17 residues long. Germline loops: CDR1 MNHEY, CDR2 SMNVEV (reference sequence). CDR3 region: CASSLLGARGTAGELFF.

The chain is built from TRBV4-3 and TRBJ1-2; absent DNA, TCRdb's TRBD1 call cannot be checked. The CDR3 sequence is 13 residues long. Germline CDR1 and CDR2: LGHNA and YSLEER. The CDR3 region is CASSQGQGIGYTF.

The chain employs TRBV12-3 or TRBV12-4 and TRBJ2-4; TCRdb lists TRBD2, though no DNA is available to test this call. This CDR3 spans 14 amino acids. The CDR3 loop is CASSFSERGNIQYF.

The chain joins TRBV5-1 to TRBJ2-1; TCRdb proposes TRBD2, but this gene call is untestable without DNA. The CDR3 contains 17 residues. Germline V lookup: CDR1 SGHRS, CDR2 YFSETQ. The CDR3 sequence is CASSLATGGRALDEQFF.